These 10 T cell receptor beta chains originate from one sample sequenced in a study of cytotoxic CD8 clonotypes in ibrutinib-treated CLL (dated by TCRdb to the early 2020s). The sample's time point label is to be understood as: around 25 months on ibrutinib. Library generation was performed with the immunoSEQ multiplex PCR assay. The table was pulled from immuneACCESS by TCRdb, which kept in-frame rearrangements only. Such tables lose some clones; where checked, under half of the loss comes from unresolved V genes, and the rest has no known cause. This sample lists 40,000 to 50,000 clones; roughly three fifths were detected once. Jointly, the top ten make up approximately 28% of the sample. Sequenced material: PBMCs, taken after 24 months of ibrutinib treatment. Receptors originate from a human donor with chronic lymphocytic leukemia.

This clone was recorded a few times. V gene TRBV18 combines with J gene TRBJ2-7; D might be TRBD1 (7 bases). V was pared by 6 bases and J by 4 bases, with 16 bases between. Germline-derived CDR1 and CDR2 are KGHSH and LQKENI. The CDR3 is made up of 14 amino acids. The chain's CDR3 is CASSGGRGYYEQYF. In DNA, the CDR3 is TGTGCCAGCTCCGGGGGCAGGGGGTATTACGAGCAGTACTTC.

The chain links TRBV27 to TRBJ2-6, with no clear D. V was clipped by 2 bases and J by 3 bases, with 14 bases between them. The CDR3 is 17 amino acids. Germline assignment: CDR1 MNHEY and CDR2 SMNVEV (reference sequence). The DNA for the CDR3 is TGTGCCAGCAGTTTACAGGCCGCCAGCTTTGGGGCCAACGTCCTGACTTTC. Translation gives CASSLQAASFGANVLTF.

The chain combines TRBV25-1 with TRBJ1-4, with a weak D call TRBD1 (5 bases). The germline CDR1 and CDR2 sequences are MGHDK and SYGVNS. V lost 4 bases and J lost 3, with 12 bases in between. The CDR3 loop spans 15 amino acids. CDR3 region: CASSALRGANEKLFF. CDR3 DNA: TGTGCCAGCAGTGCCCTGCGGGGGGCTAATGAAAAACTGTTTTTT.

J is TRBJ2-3 and V is TRBV2; D is possibly TRBD1 (7 bases). CDR1 SNHLY and CDR2 FYNNEI come from the germline V gene. Trimming took 6 bases from V and 9 from J, leaving 16 bases between them. The CDR3 has 13 amino acids. CDR3 sequence: CASRGGPQGTQYF. CDR3 nucleotide sequence: TGTGCCAGCAGGGGGGGACCACAGGGGACGCAGTATTTT.

J is TRBJ1-2 and V is TRBV5-1, with D possibly matching TRBD1 (6 bases). Trimming removed 0 bases at V and 5 bases at J, with 14 bases between. Germline assignment: CDR1 SGHRS and CDR2 YFSETQ. The CDR3 is 15 residues long. The CDR3 nucleotides are TGCGCCAGCAGCTTGGGGTCCAGGGGCCAGTATGGCTACACCTTC. Translating gives CASSLGSRGQYGYTF.

V gene TRBV19 combines with J gene TRBJ1-2, with no clear D. Per germline, CDR1 LNHDA and CDR2 SQIVND (reference sequence). The V gene lost 4 bases and the J gene lost 5 bases, with 11 bases spanning the gap. The CDR3 has 13 residues. DNA of the CDR3: TGTGCCAGTAGTACCAGGACCAGGTATGGCTACACCTTC. Amino acids: CASSTRTRYGYTF.

The chain combines TRBV15 with TRBJ1-5; unclear D gene. The CDR3 runs 14 residues. Per the germline V gene, CDR1 is LNHNV and CDR2 is YYDKDF (reference sequence). Trimming removed 2 bases from V and 7 bases from J, with 12 bases in between. CDR3 in DNA: TGTGCCACCAGCAGAAGCCAGGCTGGGCAGCCCCAGCATTTT. Residues: CATSRSQAGQPQHF. The full variable domain, completed using reference TRBV15 and TRBJ1-5, is DAMVIQNPRYQVTQFGKPVTLSCSQTLNHNVMYWYQQKSSQAPKLLFHYYDKDFNNEADTPDNFQSRRPNTSFCFLDIRSPGLGDTAMYLCATSRSQAGQPQHFGDGTRLSIL.

The chain couples TRBV11-2 to TRBJ2-7, with a weak D call TRBD1 (5 bases). CDR1 is SGHAT, CDR2 FQNNGV, per germline. The CDR3 extends over 14 amino acids. V dropped 1 base and J dropped 6 bases, with 13 bases sitting between them. This CDR3 reads CASSLARVRSEQYF. The CDR3 nucleotides read TGTGCCAGCAGCTTAGCCAGGGTGAGGAGCGAGCAGTACTTC.

This clone has just a few counts. This chain joins TRBV2 and TRBJ2-7, with TRBD2 identical over 10 bases. The CDR3 loop spans 13 amino acids. Trimming removed 6 bases from V and 7 bases from J; junction bases left unmatched: 6. The germline gives CDR1 SNHLY, CDR2 FYNNEI. The CDR3 protein is CASSPELAGEQYF. For the CDR3, the DNA is TGTGCCAGCAGCCCAGAACTAGCGGGGGAGCAGTACTTC.

This clone was seen only once. The V and J genes are TRBV6-5 and TRBJ2-3; either TRBD1 or TRBD2 may fit D (5 bases each). The CDR3 sequence is 14 residues long. Trimming pared 5 bases from V and 0 bases from J, leaving 9 bases between. From germline, CDR1 is MNHEY and CDR2 SVGAGI. As DNA, the CDR3 is TGTGCCAGCAGTCTAGGGGACAGCACAGATACGCAGTATTTT. Protein: CASSLGDSTDTQYF.